This T cell receptor beta chain was documented in a study of human T cells and chemical hapten exposure. Study observations and caveats: Sensitization with DPC brought no change to TCRs above 1 in 1000 in frequency.

V lost 3 bases, J lost 9 bases, and 4 bases stayed unmatched. The CDR3 is made up of 13 amino acids. TCRdb passed the RACE reads through MiXCR, listing each CDR3 protein once. The sample carries about 83,000 distinct CDR3 sequences, roughly 7.6% recorded once. Regarding time point: patch test 1, 2 weeks after DPC sensitization. Documented treatment: therapeutic diphenylcyclopropenone sensitization with weekly scalp DPC. In its sample, this clonotype was seen many times. Its antigen is unknown. The sample was whole blood, taken in connection with sensitization to the hapten diphenylcyclopropenone (DPC). The clonotype was recovered from a woman aged 30 to 39 with alopecia areata. Some clones in this sample may be carry-over from other donors' samples. The chain employs TRBV12-3 or TRBV12-4 and TRBJ1-1; the match to TRBD1 covers 10 bases. DNA for the CDR3: TGTGCCAGCAGTTTCGGGGGACAGGGGAAAGCTTTCTTT. Encoded protein: CASSFGGQGKAFF.